A single sample is the source of the 13 T cell receptor beta chains below, sequenced in a study of beta chain features in type 1 diabetes. Since all of the isolated RNA was reverse transcribed, expressed TCRB transcripts were what got sequenced. Clones were sequenced by immunoSEQ multiplex PCR, and TCRdb holds only the in-frame ones, with some missing. The sample consists of 150,000 to 170,000 clones, 8.1% of them appearing once. The sample was central memory CD4+ T cells from blood. These receptors all stem from a young man in good health.

The chain recombines TRBV21-1 with TRBJ2-1; the DNA was not compared with TRBD2, the D call given in the table. TRBV21-1 is annotated as a pseudogene. This CDR3 is built from 15 residues. This chain's CDR3 is CASRRWEPSDGEQFF. CDR3 in DNA: TGTGCCAGCAGGAGGTGGGAGCCGAGTGACGGTGAGCAGTTCTTC.

This sequence joins TRBV7-2 and TRBJ2-7, with a tentative D call TRBD1 (6 bases). The germline CDR1 and CDR2 sequences are SGHTA and FQGNSA. CDR3 length equals 13 residues. Trimming took off 5 bases at V and 1 base at J, with 9 bases between the two ends. The CDR3 DNA follows: TGTGCCAGCAGCCCGACAGGTTCCTACGAGCAGTACTTC. It specifies CASSPTGSYEQYF. The full variable domain, with the rest looked up from reference TRBV7-2 and TRBJ2-7, is GAGVSQSPSNKVTEKGKDVELRCDPISGHTALYWYRQSLGQGLEFLIYFQGNSAPDKSGLPSDRFSAERTGGSVSTLTIQRTQQEDSAVYLCASSPTGSYEQYFGPGTRLTVT.

The V call is TRBV28, the J call TRBJ2-5, with 8 bases that match TRBD1. The germline V gene has CDR1 MDHEN and CDR2 SYDVKM. This CDR3 comprises 15 residues. J gave up 1 base and V 3 bases, and 4 bases lay outside the gene matches. Here the CDR3 DNA reads TGTGCCAGCAGTTTTTCGGACAGGGCCCAAGAGACCCAGTACTTC. This codes for CASSFSDRAQETQYF. The full variable domain, rest sourced from reference TRBV28 and TRBJ2-5, is DVKVTQSSRYLVKRTGEKVFLECVQDMDHENMFWYRQDPGLGLRLIYFSYDVKMKEKGDIPEGYSVSREKKERFSLILESASTNQTSMYLCASSFSDRAQETQYFGPGTRLLVL.

V and J are TRBV11-2 and TRBJ1-2, with 7 bases matching TRBD1. The CDR3 length is 17 residues. Germline lookup yields CDR1 SGHAT and CDR2 FQNNGV. J lost 8 bases, V lost 5 bases, and 20 bases had no gene match. CDR3 sequence (DNA): TGTGCCAGCAGCCCCGCCCGGTCCGGGACAGCAAAAGCCGGCTACACCTTC. It encodes CASSPARSGTAKAGYTF.

This clone was picked up a small number of times. The chain has TRBV7-9 and TRBJ2-3, with 12 bases fitting TRBD2. From germline, CDR1 is SEHNR and CDR2 FQNEAQ (reference sequence). Trimming removed 4 bases from V and 2 bases from J; junction bases left unmatched: 7. CDR3 length: 17 residues. CDR3 coding DNA: TGTGCCAGCAGCTCCCCCCGACTAGCGGGAGTCACAGATACGCAGTATTTT. It encodes CASSSPRLAGVTDTQYF.

The chain recombines TRBV29-1 with TRBJ1-2; TRBD1 matches at 7 bases. Trimming cost V 6 bases and J 6 bases; bases outside gene matches: 10. The germline gives CDR1 SQVTM, CDR2 ANQGSEA. The CDR3 covers 13 residues. The CDR3 coding sequence is TGCAGCGTCGCCCATGACAGGGTAAATGGCTACACCTTC. Its protein product is CSVAHDRVNGYTF.

The V and J genes are TRBV5-5 and TRBJ2-7; possibly TRBD2 for D (6 bases). V gave up 0 bases and J gave up 3 bases, with 7 bases separating them. CDR3 size: 13 residues. Germline V lookup: CDR1 SGHKS, CDR2 YYEKEE (reference sequence). The CDR3: CASSLGRDYEQYF. The CDR3 DNA sequence: TGTGCCAGCAGCTTGGGGCGGGACTACGAGCAGTACTTC.

The chain uses TRBV11-1 and TRBJ2-7, with D tentatively TRBD1 (7 bases). V was pared by 5 bases and J by 0 bases, with 23 bases between. The CDR3 length is 18 residues. In germline, CDR1 is SGHAT, CDR2 FQDESV (reference sequence). For the CDR3, the DNA is TGTGCCAGCAGCCCACGACAGGGAGGCGGGACGAGCTCCTACGAGCAGTACTTC. This encodes CASSPRQGGGTSSYEQYF.

This clone was detected a few times. This chain links TRBV30 with TRBJ2-5; TRBD2 matches 7 bases. The junction had 9 bases not matched to a gene; V was cut back by 8 bases and J by 3 bases. CDR1 is GTSNPN, CDR2 SVGIG, per germline (reference sequence). The CDR3 extends over 13 amino acids. CDR3 bases: TGTGCCGGCCGCGGGAGCAGGAAAGAGACCCAGTACTTC. Translation gives CAGRGSRKETQYF. Full variable domain (remainder filled in from reference TRBV30 and TRBJ2-5): SQTIHQWPATLVQPVGSPLSLECTVEGTSNPNLYWYRQAAGRGLQLLFYSVGIGQISSEVPQNLSASRPQDRQFILSSKKLLLSDSGFYLCAGRGSRKETQYFGPGTRLLVL.

The chain has TRBV9 and TRBJ1-1, with no clear D. The CDR3 length is 13 residues. Germline values: CDR1 SGDLS, CDR2 YYNGEE. V was cut by 4 bases and J by 0 bases, with 7 bases left in between. For the CDR3, the DNA is TGTGCCAGCAGCCCAGCGGTGAACACTGAAGCTTTCTTT. Its protein product is CASSPAVNTEAFF.

This clone showed up just a few times. CDR3 loop: CAWRRGPAYEQYF. The DNA of the CDR3 is TGTGCCTGGAGGAGGGGGCCAGCCTACGAGCAGTACTTC. J is TRBJ2-7 and V is TRBV30; 7 bases line up with TRBD1. CDR1 GTSNPN and CDR2 SVGIG come from the germline V gene (reference sequence). The V and J ends lost 3 bases and 2 bases, in that order; junction bases with no gene match: 4. The CDR3 contains 13 residues.

This clone was counted only a few times. J is TRBJ2-2 and V is TRBV6-5; TRBD1 matches at 7 bases. The CDR3 sequence is 11 residues long. Losses at the gene ends were 6 bases for V and 12 bases for J; bases not matched to a gene: 4. The V gene's germline CDR1 is MNHEY and CDR2 SVGAGI. In DNA, the CDR3 is TGTGCCAGCAGAATGGACAGGCAGCTGTTTTTT. Translated, it gives CASRMDRQLFF.

CDR3 amino acids: CASTMDRGRDTEAFF. CDR3 DNA: TGTGCCAGTACCATGGACAGGGGACGGGACACTGAAGCTTTCTTT. This sequence joins TRBV19 and TRBJ1-1; TRBD1 aligns across 9 bases. The ends lost 7 bases at V and 3 bases at J; junction bases unmatched: 9. In germline, CDR1 is LNHDA, CDR2 SQIVND (reference sequence). This CDR3 is built from 15 residues.